Shown below are 16 T cell receptor beta chains from a single sample sequenced in a study of immune heterogeneity within non-small cell lung tumors. Amplification of the TCR beta CDR3 was achieved through multiplex PCR with 32 V and 13 J primers. TCRdb independently ran MiXCR on the multiplex PCR reads; one entry per CDR3 protein. There are 2,500 to 3,000 distinct CDR3 sequences in the sample; around a quarter occur only once, and more than 25% lies in the top ten. Bulk tumor genomic DNA was the template, and each sample received 600 to 700 ng. Multiple biopsies spaced far apart were taken from each primary tumor during surgery. Undergoing curative surgery were patients whose non-small cell lung cancer was untreated and newly diagnosed. Sequenced input: lung tumor tissue. These receptor sequences come from a man aged 50-60 years with non-small cell lung cancer.

This clonotype is deemed medium-sized (0.01 to 0.1%). V is TRBV12-3 or TRBV12-4 and J is TRBJ1-6, with D unresolved. V was clipped by 6 bases and J by 6 bases, with 9 bases between them. The CDR3 totals 13 residues. CDR3 in DNA: TGTGCCAGCAGCGGACGGGCTAATTCACCCCTCCACTTT. Amino acids: CASSGRANSPLHF.

This clonotype ranks as medium-sized. V usage is TRBV9 and J usage is TRBJ2-7; a weak D match, TRBD1 (6 bases). V was cut by 8 bases and J by 6 bases, with 18 bases left in between. The V gene's germline CDR1 is SGDLS and CDR2 YYNGEE. The CDR3 has 13 residues. CDR3 protein: CASPYRESGEQYF. CDR3 DNA: TGTGCCAGTCCGTACAGGGAATCGGGCGAGCAGTACTTC.

By frequency in the sample, this clonotype is medium-sized. The V call is TRBV20-1, the J call TRBJ1-3; the match to TRBD1 covers 7 bases. V lost 2 bases, J lost 0 bases, and 7 bases stayed unmatched. This CDR3 is built from 16 residues. Per the germline V gene, CDR1 is DFQATT and CDR2 is SNEGSKA (reference sequence). CDR3 coding DNA: TGCAGTGCTAGACGACAGGGATTCGTCTCTGGAAACACCATATATTTT. It specifies CSARRQGFVSGNTIYF.

This clonotype has a single count. A read error is possible here, since a much larger clone lies one base away. V usage is TRBV18 and J usage is TRBJ1-6; D is unresolved. The CDR3 is 13 residues long. The germline gives CDR1 KGHSH, CDR2 LQKENI. Here the CDR3 DNA reads TGTGCCAGCTCACCAAATGGCCGTTCACCCCTCCAATTT. Amino acids: CASSPNGRSPLQF.

V usage is TRBV5-1 and J usage is TRBJ2-5; maybe TRBD1 (7 bases). The V gene's germline CDR1 is SGHRS and CDR2 YFSETQ. This CDR3 has 15 amino acids. V gave up 0 bases and J gave up 5 bases, with 14 bases separating them. For the CDR3, the DNA is TGCGCCAGCAGCTTGGGTTCAGGGGGGTCGGAGACCCAGTACTTC. Protein: CASSLGSGGSETQYF.

On this clonotype itself: A much larger clone lies one base from this, so it may be a read error. The rearrangement joins TRBV10-1 to TRBJ2-7, with 9 bases identical to TRBD2. The CDR3 runs to 15 residues. V lost 8 bases and J lost 5; bases outside the gene matches: 13. Germline V gene data show CDR1 as WNHNN and CDR2 as SYGVQD (reference sequence). CDR3 nucleotide sequence: TGCGCCAGCTCTCCTCTAGCGGGGACCTTGCACGAGCAGTACTTC. Its translation is CASSPLAGTLHEQYF.

Worth noting for this clonotype: A single base separates this from a much larger clone, so it may be a read error. The V gene is TRBV11-2, the J gene TRBJ2-7; D is undetermined. V was clipped by 7 bases and J by 0 bases, with 13 bases between them. CDR3 size: 14 residues. Germline values: CDR1 SGHAT, CDR2 FQNNGV. The CDR3 DNA follows: TGTGCCAGCATAGCCCCCGCCCTCTCCTACGAGCAGTACTTC. This codes for CASIAPALSYEQYF.

This clonotype is medium-sized by share. The chain couples TRBV2 to TRBJ2-2, with 9 bases fitting TRBD1. J lost 5 bases, V lost 9 bases, and 10 bases had no gene match. This CDR3 region has 15 residues. Germline V lookup: CDR1 SNHLY, CDR2 FYNNEI. The CDR3 reads CARSKTGTGTGELFF. In DNA, the CDR3 is TGTGCCAGATCAAAGACCGGGACAGGGACCGGGGAGCTGTTTTTT.

This clonotype is labeled medium-sized. The chain joins TRBV20-1 to TRBJ1-5; D unresolved. V was trimmed by 2 bases and J by 8 bases, leaving 22 bases between them. From germline, CDR1 is DFQATT and CDR2 SNEGSKA (reference sequence). The CDR3 has 16 residues. In nucleotides, the CDR3 is TGCAGTGCTAGACCCCTTGGGTACGGGAATTTGGAGCCCCAGCATTTT. Its translation: CSARPLGYGNLEPQHF.

By proportion, this clonotype is medium-sized. The V gene is TRBV18, the J gene TRBJ1-6; no reliable D call. V lost 5 bases to trimming and J lost 3 bases, with 11 bases between them. The CDR3 extends over 15 amino acids. In germline, CDR1 is KGHSH, CDR2 LQKENI. For the CDR3, the DNA is TGTGCCAGCTCAACTGACGTAGACTATAATTCACCCCTCCACTTT. Translating gives CASSTDVDYNSPLHF.

Remarks on this clonotype: With a much larger clone just one base away, this may be a read error. This chain joins TRBV7-9 and TRBJ2-7; no clear D. The CDR3 is made up of 10 amino acids. V lost 7 bases, J lost 9 bases, and 10 bases lay in between. Germline V gene sequence: CDR1 SEHNR, CDR2 FQNEAQ (reference sequence). The CDR3 here is CASTSDGQYF. The CDR3 DNA sequence: TGTGCCAGCACCTCTGACGGGCAGTACTTC.

Within the sample, this clonotype is medium-sized. The chain employs TRBV18 and TRBJ1-1, with unresolved D. Germline V gene lookup returns CDR1 KGHSH and CDR2 LQKENI. This CDR3 has 15 amino acids. Trimming took off 3 bases at V and 6 bases at J, with 17 bases between the two ends. The CDR3 loop is CASSPPQPVWSEAFF. For the CDR3, the DNA is TGTGCCAGCTCACCCCCCCAACCAGTCTGGTCTGAAGCTTTCTTT.

This clonotype occurred many times. V is TRBV7-9 and J is TRBJ2-7, with TRBD1 matching 11 bases. Germline V gene sequence: CDR1 SEHNR, CDR2 FQNEAQ (reference sequence). The V segment lost 6 bases and the J segment 2 bases; nucleotides outside the gene matches: 6. The CDR3 totals 15 residues. CDR3 bases: TGTGCCAGCAGTCGCGGGACAGGGGGAACCTACGAGCAGTACTTC. Translation: CASSRGTGGTYEQYF.

This clonotype is labeled as medium-sized. The gene calls are TRBV7-8 and TRBJ2-7, with 11 bases that match TRBD2. CDR3 length: 15 amino acids. Trimming cost V 5 bases and J 3 bases; bases outside gene matches: 6. The germline gives CDR1 SGHVS, CDR2 FQNEAQ. CDR3 amino acids: CASSPRTSGLYEQYF. The CDR3 DNA is TGTGCCAGCAGCCCGCGGACTAGCGGGCTCTACGAGCAGTACTTC.

This clonotype is termed medium-sized. Here the CDR3 reads CASSLSPGGASGYTF. CDR3 in DNA: TGTGCCAGCAGTTTATCCCCAGGGGGCGCGAGTGGCTACACCTTC. The V call is TRBV12-3 or TRBV12-4, the J call TRBJ1-2; 8 bases agree with TRBD1. CDR3 length: 15 amino acids. V gave up 2 bases and J gave up 7 bases; unmatched junction bases: 9.

This clonotype rates as medium-sized. The genes are TRBV6-1 and TRBJ1-5; D gene uncertain. CDR3 length: 14 residues. The V and J ends lost 5 bases and 3 bases respectively, with 11 bases between them. Looked up from germline, CDR1 is MNHNS and CDR2 is SASEGT. CDR3 in DNA: TGTGCCAGCAGTATGATAGGAGCCAATCAGCCCCAGCATTTT. This encodes CASSMIGANQPQHF.